This T cell receptor (beta chain) was observed in a study of graft-versus-host responses after intestinal transplantation. Sequenced by immunoSEQ multiplex PCR; TCRdb stores in-frame clones only, minus some. Of approximately 10,000 clones listed, around 79% were seen once; the top ten hold roughly 4%. Graft specimens yielded both intraepithelial and lamina propria lymphocytes. With 8 bases removed from V and 6 bases from J, the gap between germline ends came to 13 bases. This CDR3 has 12 residues. In germline, CDR1 is MNHNS, CDR2 SASEGT. The sequencing here drew on ileum tissue, taken around 150 days after intestinal transplantation. V gene TRBV6-1 combines with J gene TRBJ1-2; TRBD1 is a possible D gene (5 bases). This receptor was taken from a human patient who received an intestinal transplant, so some T cells may come from the graft donor. The CDR3 sequence: CASHGGRNGYTF. The DNA of the CDR3 is TGTGCCAGCCATGGGGGGAGGAATGGCTACACCTTC.